The 18 T cell receptor beta chains below were found in one sample sequenced in a study of blood T cell repertoires in COVID-19. Clones were sequenced by immunoSEQ multiplex PCR, and TCRdb holds only the in-frame ones, with some missing. The repertoire includes 40,000 to 55,000 clones, 75% to 90% of them detected once, and 11% to 15% sits in the top ten. Sequenced material: peripheral blood. These receptors were obtained from a human donor with acute or convalescent COVID-19. The donor label of this sample is uncertain.

The V call is TRBV29-1, the J call TRBJ2-1; 15 positions agree with TRBD2. Germline V gene sequence: CDR1 SQVTM, CDR2 ANQGSEA. With V trimmed by 5 bases and J by 2 bases, 4 bases remained unmatched. This CDR3 region has 16 residues. The CDR3 DNA reads as TGCAGCGTTCCGGGACTAGCGGGAGGTACCTACAATGAGCAGTTCTTC. Translation gives CSVPGLAGGTYNEQFF.

The genes are TRBV7-2 and TRBJ1-6, with D possibly TRBD1 on 5 matching bases. The germline CDR1 and CDR2 sequences are SGHTA and FQGNSA. The CDR3 totals 18 residues. With 5 bases removed from V and 0 bases from J, the gap between germline ends came to 17 bases. The CDR3 DNA reads as TGTGCCAGCAGCACCATGGGGCAGTACTTCTCCTATAATTCACCCCTCCACTTT. Protein: CASSTMGQYFSYNSPLHF.

The chain uses TRBV2 and TRBJ1-2; the D gene is possibly TRBD1 (5 bases). Trimming left V 3 bases short and J 1 base short, with 12 bases between. The CDR3 is 15 residues long. CDR1 and CDR2 from the germline V gene are SNHLY and FYNNEI. This CDR3 reads CASSEEGFNNYGYTF. The CDR3 DNA reads as TGTGCCAGCAGTGAGGAGGGGTTCAATAACTATGGCTACACCTTC.

This chain uses TRBV4-1 with TRBJ2-1; TRBD2 is a possible D gene (6 bases). Germline V gene lookup returns CDR1 MGHRA and CDR2 YSYEKL. This CDR3 region has 17 residues. Trimming took off 0 bases at V and 0 bases at J, with 12 bases between the two ends. CDR3 nucleotide sequence: TGCGCCAGCAGCCAAGAGCCCGGGACTTACTCCTACAATGAGCAGTTCTTC. Amino acids: CASSQEPGTYSYNEQFF.

The J gene is TRBJ2-7, the V gene TRBV2; 11 bases fit TRBD1. The length of the CDR3 is 15 residues. Germline CDR1 is SNHLY and CDR2 is FYNNEI. Germline trimming cut 6 bases from V and 3 bases from J; bases unmatched to any gene: 7. The CDR3, as DNA: TGTGCCAGCAGCGTGGACAGGGGGCACTACTACGAGCAGTACTTC. Its protein is CASSVDRGHYYEQYF.

CDR3 nucleotides: TGTGCCAGTATTCCGCAGGGGATAAGTGGAAACACCATATATTTT. As protein: CASIPQGISGNTIYF. The gene calls are TRBV19 and TRBJ1-3, with D possibly being TRBD1 (6 bases). This CDR3 region has 15 residues. The germline V gene has CDR1 LNHDA and CDR2 SQIVND (reference sequence). Trimming left V 7 bases short and J 3 bases short, with 16 bases between.

The chain combines TRBV30 with TRBJ1-1; TRBD1 aligns across 8 bases. Germline CDR1 is GTSNPN and CDR2 is SVGIG (reference sequence). This CDR3 comprises 17 residues. Trimming removed 4 bases from V and 3 bases from J; junction bases left unmatched: 16. CDR3 bases: TGTGCCTGGAAACCCTGGGACAGGCTCTTGTTGGACACTGAAGCTTTCTTT. The encoded protein is CAWKPWDRLLLDTEAFF.

This sequence joins TRBV27 and TRBJ1-6; D perhaps matches TRBD1 (5 bases). Germline CDR1 and CDR2: MNHEY and SMNVEV (reference sequence). The CDR3 contains 16 residues. The V and J ends lost 3 bases and 6 bases respectively, with 15 bases between them. The CDR3 bases are TGTGCCAGCAGTTTTGGGGCCCAAGAGGTTAATTCACCCCTCCACTTT. This encodes CASSFGAQEVNSPLHF.

The chain links TRBV3-1 (or the pseudogene TRBV3-2) to TRBJ2-7; D possibly corresponds to TRBD2 (5 bases). This CDR3 is built from 20 residues. V lost 1 base to trimming and J lost 0 bases, with 25 bases between them. From germline, CDR1 is LGHDT and CDR2 YNNKEL (reference sequence). CDR3 sequence: CASSQVCLARIQWGSYEQYF. In DNA form, the CDR3 reads TGTGCCAGCAGCCAAGTTTGCCTAGCCAGAATTCAATGGGGCTCCTACGAGCAGTACTTC.

V gene TRBV11-2 combines with J gene TRBJ2-3; TRBD2 agrees at 10 bases. CDR1 and CDR2 from the germline V gene are SGHAT and FQNNGV. This CDR3 spans 16 amino acids. Germline trimming cut 2 bases from V and 7 bases from J; bases unmatched to any gene: 9. This CDR3 is CASSLLQSSGSHTQYF. CDR3 nucleotides: TGTGCCAGCAGCTTACTCCAATCTAGCGGGAGCCATACGCAGTATTTT.

V gene TRBV6-4 combines with J gene TRBJ1-1; TRBD1 might be the D (6 bases). Germline lookup yields CDR1 MRHNA and CDR2 SNTAGT. The CDR3 runs 16 residues. V lost 8 bases to trimming and J lost 5 bases, with 24 bases between them. This chain's CDR3 is CASPEGGAGTHTEAFF. CDR3 DNA: TGTGCCAGCCCCGAAGGGGGGGCAGGAACCCATACTGAAGCTTTCTTT.

The rearrangement joins TRBV30 to TRBJ2-2; TRBD2 might be the D (6 bases). Germline loops: CDR1 GTSNPN, CDR2 SVGIG (reference sequence). V gave up 2 bases and J gave up 6 bases, with 13 bases separating them. The CDR3 sequence is 14 residues long. The CDR3 bases are TGTGCCTGGAGTACGGGAGATTGGTCCGGGGAGCTGTTTTTT. It specifies CAWSTGDWSGELFF.

This chain uses TRBV12-3 or TRBV12-4 with TRBJ2-7; no firm D call. Trimming pared 6 bases from V and 5 bases from J, leaving 8 bases between. The length of the CDR3 is 11 residues. The CDR3 here is CASSSFDEQYF. In DNA form, the CDR3 reads TGTGCCAGCAGCTCGTTCGACGAGCAGTACTTC.

The chain has TRBV7-9 and TRBJ2-1, with 11 nucleotides matching TRBD2. CDR1 and CDR2 (germline): SEHNR, FQNEAQ (reference sequence). The CDR3 has 16 amino acids. Losses at the gene ends were 3 bases for V and 6 bases for J; bases not matched to a gene: 7. This CDR3 reads CASSLVAGGLSNEQFF. CDR3 bases: TGTGCCAGCAGCTTGGTAGCGGGGGGGTTATCCAATGAGCAGTTCTTC.

This sequence joins TRBV18 and TRBJ1-2; possible D gene TRBD1, 6 bases. V shed 2 bases and J shed 6 bases, with 19 bases lying between them. The germline V gene encodes CDR1 KGHSH and CDR2 LQKENI. The CDR3 loop spans 16 amino acids. In DNA, the CDR3 is TGTGCCAGCTCACCAGATGGTAACAGGGAAGGCAATGGCTACACCTTC. Translated: CASSPDGNREGNGYTF.

V is TRBV7-2 and J is TRBJ1-1, with D maybe TRBD1 (5 bases). Trimming removed 0 bases at V and 1 base at J, with 12 bases between. CDR1 and CDR2 (germline): SGHTA, FQGNSA. CDR3 length equals 16 residues. The CDR3 nucleotides are TGTGCCAGCAGCTTAGCGCTTTGGGGCAGGAACACTGAAGCTTTCTTT. Translating it yields CASSLALWGRNTEAFF.

The gene calls are TRBV28 and TRBJ1-2; no firm D call. Germline CDR1 reads MDHEN; CDR2 reads SYDVKM. The length of the CDR3 is 13 residues. V was cut by 10 bases and J by 5 bases, with 17 bases left in between. The chain's CDR3 is CATKFSLRYGYTF. CDR3 sequence (DNA): TGTGCCACTAAGTTTTCTCTACGGTATGGCTACACCTTC.

The V and J genes are TRBV7-2 and TRBJ2-1; 9 bases line up with TRBD2. The length of the CDR3 is 15 residues. Germline V gene sequence: CDR1 SGHTA, CDR2 FQGNSA. Trimming cost V 4 bases and J 7 bases; bases outside gene matches: 8. The CDR3 coding sequence is TGTGCCAGCAGCTATTCGTGGCGGGAGGGGAATGAGCAGTTCTTC. Translating it yields CASSYSWREGNEQFF.